The clone carrying this T cell receptor beta chain was observed a few times. Other DNA sequences in this sample translate to the same CDR3. This specimen belongs to a study of blood T cell repertoires in COVID-19. Some clones are missing from TCRdb's copy, which holds only in-frame ones; the method was immunoSEQ multiplex PCR. In the table there are some 490,000 clones, approximately 85% of which are singletons. V shed 3 bases and J shed 0 bases, with 12 bases lying between them. CDR3 length equals 16 residues. Germline lookup yields CDR1 LNHNV and CDR2 YYDKDF (reference sequence). The sequencing input was peripheral blood. The rearrangement joins TRBV15 to TRBJ2-4; D not resolved. The TCR was taken from a human donor in a cohort sampled during active COVID-19. CDR3 loop: CATSSRHPLAKNIQYF. In nucleotides, the CDR3 is TGTGCCACCAGCAGCCGACACCCCCTAGCCAAAAACATTCAGTACTTC. The full variable domain, rest sourced from reference TRBV15 and TRBJ2-4, is DAMVIQNPRYQVTQFGKPVTLSCSQTLNHNVMYWYQQKSSQAPKLLFHYYDKDFNNEADTPDNFQSRRPNTSFCFLDIRSPGLGDTAMYLCATSSRHPLAKNIQYFGAGTRLSVL.